The rows below give T cell receptor beta chains drawn from one sample of a study of blood T cell repertoires in COVID-19. TCRdb keeps only in-frame clones here, not all; method: immunoSEQ multiplex PCR. The data show around 160,000 clones, with about 88% seen just once and 2% to 2.5% held by the top ten. The sequenced sample consisted of peripheral blood. These TCRs come from a human donor in a cohort sampled during active COVID-19. Each CDR3 is given with its conserved first and last residue. D genes are given only for firm matches. A row's size may be missing; if present it is once, few, many or a size class.

j_gene: TRBJ1-6
abundance: few
v_gene: TRBV19
d_gene: .
CDR3aa: CASSIGASNSPLHF
CDR3nt: TGTGCCAGTAGTATTGGGGCCTCGAATTCACCCCTCCACTTT

j_gene: TRBJ1-3
abundance: once
v_gene: TRBV7-6
d_gene: .
CDR3aa: CASSLGWGGAGNTIYF
CDR3nt: TGTGCCAGCAGCTTAGGTTGGGGGGGAGCTGGAAACACCATATATTTT

j_gene: TRBJ2-5
abundance: .
v_gene: TRBV7-2
d_gene: .
CDR3aa: CASSLSGGRGQETQYF
CDR3nt: TGTGCCAGCAGCTTAAGCGGGGGCAGGGGGCAAGAGACCCAGTACTTC

j_gene: TRBJ2-1
abundance: once
v_gene: TRBV30
d_gene: TRBD2
CDR3aa: CAWSVPSGYYNEQFF
CDR3nt: TGTGCCTGGAGTGTACCTAGCGGATATTACAATGAGCAGTTCTTC

j_gene: TRBJ2-5
abundance: .
v_gene: TRBV11-3
d_gene: .
CDR3aa: CASSLWGEETQYF
CDR3nt: TGTGCCAGCAGCTTATGGGGGGAAGAGACCCAGTACTTC

j_gene: TRBJ1-3
abundance: .
v_gene: TRBV9
d_gene: TRBD1
CDR3aa: CASSARRDRAGNTIYF
CDR3nt: TGTGCCAGCAGCGCACGCCGGGACAGGGCAGGAAACACCATATATTTT

j_gene: TRBJ1-3
abundance: .
v_gene: TRBV18
d_gene: .
CDR3aa: CASSPAGEVFLNSGNTIYF
CDR3nt: TGTGCCAGCTCACCGGCGGGGGAGGTCTTCCTCAACTCTGGAAACACCATATATTTT

j_gene: TRBJ2-5
abundance: .
v_gene: TRBV7-9
d_gene: TRBD2
CDR3aa: CASSLRRGGLETQYF
CDR3nt: TGTGCCAGCAGCTTACGGCGGGGGGGCCTGGAGACCCAGTACTTC

j_gene: TRBJ2-5
abundance: once
v_gene: TRBV11-2
d_gene: TRBD2
CDR3aa: CASSPLLAGGQTQYF
CDR3nt: TGTGCCAGCAGCCCCCTACTAGCGGGAGGGCAGACCCAGTACTTC

j_gene: TRBJ2-5
abundance: .
v_gene: TRBV14
d_gene: .
CDR3aa: CASSLGRGPIYQETQYF
CDR3nt: TGTGCCAGCAGCCTGGGCAGGGGCCCGATCTACCAAGAGACCCAGTACTTC

j_gene: TRBJ2-7
abundance: .
v_gene: TRBV28
d_gene: .
CDR3aa: CATSGRIYEQYF
CDR3nt: TGTGCCACTTCCGGCAGGATATACGAGCAGTACTTC

j_gene: TRBJ2-1
abundance: .
v_gene: TRBV5-1
d_gene: .
CDR3aa: CASSLGGGAYNEQFF
CDR3nt: TGCGCCAGCAGCTTGGGAGGGGGGGCTTACAATGAGCAGTTCTTC

j_gene: TRBJ2-7
abundance: once
v_gene: TRBV3-1/TRBV3-2
d_gene: .
CDR3aa: CASSQKRFSYEQYF
CDR3nt: TGTGCCAGCAGCCAGAAGCGATTCTCCTACGAGCAGTACTTC

j_gene: TRBJ2-6
abundance: .
v_gene: TRBV7-2
d_gene: TRBD1
CDR3aa: CASSLGTGFGANVLTF
CDR3nt: TGTGCCAGCAGCTTAGGGACAGGGTTTGGGGCCAACGTCCTGACTTTC

j_gene: TRBJ1-2
abundance: few
v_gene: TRBV21-1
d_gene: .
CDR3aa: CASSMWDKIYGYTF
CDR3nt: TGTGCCAGCAGCATGTGGGACAAGATCTATGGCTACACCTTC

j_gene: TRBJ2-2
abundance: .
v_gene: TRBV5-4
d_gene: .
CDR3aa: CASSTGGGTNTGELFF
CDR3nt: TGTGCCAGCAGCACAGGGGGGGGAACAAACACCGGGGAGCTGTTTTTT

j_gene: TRBJ2-3
abundance: .
v_gene: TRBV4-1
d_gene: .
CDR3aa: CASSQDQTGQTANPDTQYF
CDR3nt: TGCGCCAGCAGCCAAGACCAAACAGGGCAGACGGCTAACCCGGATACGCAGTATTTT

j_gene: TRBJ2-2
abundance: few
v_gene: TRBV27
d_gene: TRBD1
CDR3aa: CASTKPGGGELFF
CDR3nt: TGTGCCAGCACTAAGCCAGGGGGCGGGGAGCTGTTTTTT

j_gene: TRBJ1-1
abundance: .
v_gene: TRBV21-1
d_gene: .
CDR3aa: CASSHQGECTEAFF
CDR3nt: TGTGCCAGCAGCCACCAGGGTGAGTGCACTGAAGCTTTCTTT

j_gene: TRBJ1-2
abundance: .
v_gene: TRBV5-1
d_gene: .
CDR3aa: CASSFNQGPYGYTF
CDR3nt: TGCGCCAGCAGCTTTAATCAGGGGCCTTATGGCTACACCTTC

j_gene: TRBJ2-7
abundance: .
v_gene: TRBV6-6
d_gene: .
CDR3aa: CASRVSYEQYF
CDR3nt: TGTGCCAGCAGGGTCAGCTACGAGCAGTACTTC

j_gene: TRBJ2-7
abundance: .
v_gene: TRBV2
d_gene: .
CDR3aa: CASSDPDLTYEQYF
CDR3nt: TGTGCCAGCAGTGATCCTGACTTAACCTACGAGCAGTACTTC